The 20 T cell receptor beta chains below all came from one sample that was sequenced in a study of blood T cell repertoires in COVID-19. TCRdb keeps only in-frame clones here, not all; method: immunoSEQ multiplex PCR. Seen here are roughly 100,000 clones, approximately 82% observed once, and the top ten hold roughly 14%. The sequenced sample was peripheral blood. These receptors originate from a woman aged 80 or over with acute or convalescent COVID-19.

This chain joins TRBV2 and TRBJ2-5; 9 bases fit TRBD2. The CDR3 sequence is 16 residues long. Germline V gives CDR1 SNHLY, CDR2 FYNNEI. The V and J ends lost 6 bases and 1 base, in that order; junction bases with no gene match: 9. The CDR3 protein is CASRKLAGSAQETQYF. CDR3 nucleotides: TGTGCCAGCAGGAAGCTAGCGGGGAGCGCCCAAGAGACCCAGTACTTC.

The chain has TRBV27 and TRBJ1-2; 10 nucleotides align to TRBD1. The germline gives CDR1 MNHEY, CDR2 SMNVEV (reference sequence). The CDR3 is made up of 18 amino acids. V lost 0 bases and J lost 2; bases outside the gene matches: 9. CDR3 sequence (DNA): TGTGCCAGCAGTTTATCGTTCGGGACAGGGGTCAGCAACTATGGCTACACCTTC. Translating it yields CASSLSFGTGVSNYGYTF.

The CDR3 protein is CASSLNPGTSGTTDTQYF. The CDR3, as DNA: TGTGCCAGCAGTTTAAATCCCGGGACTAGCGGGACCACAGATACGCAGTATTTT. This rearrangement joins TRBV28 to TRBJ2-3; the match to TRBD2 covers 13 bases. Germline V gene data show CDR1 as MDHEN and CDR2 as SYDVKM. The CDR3 sequence is 18 residues long. V dropped 2 bases and J dropped 2; count of bases not matched to a gene: 7. The entire variable domain, with the rest obtained from reference TRBV28 and TRBJ2-3, is as follows: DVKVTQSSRYLVKRTGEKVFLECVQDMDHENMFWYRQDPGLGLRLIYFSYDVKMKEKGDIPEGYSVSREKKERFSLILESASTNQTSMYLCASSLNPGTSGTTDTQYFGPGTRLTVL.

This chain's CDR3 is CASSLGGEGELFF. The CDR3 DNA follows: TGCGCCAGCAGCTTAGGCGGAGAAGGGGAGCTGTTTTTT. The chain has TRBV5-1 and TRBJ2-2, with unresolved D. The V gene's germline CDR1 is SGHRS and CDR2 YFSETQ. The length of the CDR3 is 13 residues. V shed 2 bases and J shed 8 bases, with 10 bases lying between them.

The rearrangement uses TRBV28 and TRBJ1-5; D remains unclear. In germline, CDR1 is MDHEN, CDR2 SYDVKM. The CDR3 consists of 15 residues. V lost 4 bases, J lost 0 bases, and 10 bases lay in between. CDR3 sequence: CASSYLEHSNQPQHF. The CDR3 nucleotides are TGTGCCAGCAGTTACCTAGAACATAGCAATCAGCCCCAGCATTTT.

This rearrangement joins TRBV14 to TRBJ2-6, with D unclear. Deletions cut 2 bases from V and 0 bases from J, with 2 bases between. The CDR3 has 14 residues. Germline loops: CDR1 SGHDN, CDR2 FVKESK. The CDR3 protein is CASSQLSGANVLTF. The CDR3, as DNA: TGTGCCAGCAGCCAACTCTCTGGGGCCAACGTCCTGACTTTC.

CDR3 DNA sequence: TGTGCCAGCAGCCCTTGGACAGGATATGAGCAGTTCTTC. Encoded protein: CASSPWTGYEQFF. The V call is TRBV7-9, the J call TRBJ2-1, with 7 bases fitting TRBD1. Trimming took 5 bases from V and 8 from J; bases not matched to a gene: 6. Germline values: CDR1 SEHNR, CDR2 FQNEAQ (reference sequence). The CDR3 extends over 13 amino acids.

V gene TRBV19 combines with J gene TRBJ2-5; 8 nucleotides align to TRBD1. The germline gives CDR1 LNHDA, CDR2 SQIVND (reference sequence). V was pared by 5 bases and J by 5 bases, with 13 bases of the junction left unmatched. This CDR3 spans 16 amino acids. This chain's CDR3 is CASSWARGPSGETQYF. The CDR3 nucleotides read TGTGCCAGTAGTTGGGCCAGGGGGCCTTCCGGGGAGACCCAGTACTTC.

The chain is built from TRBV27 and TRBJ1-1, with D unclear. The V gene's germline CDR1 is MNHEY and CDR2 SMNVEV (reference sequence). The ends were cut back, 2 bases at V and 8 bases at J, with 15 bases in the middle. CDR3 length: 14 residues. Here the CDR3 DNA reads TGTGCCAGCAGTTTAGTTTCCGCGGGCCGGGAAGCTTTCTTT. This codes for CASSLVSAGREAFF.

The gene calls are TRBV5-1 and TRBJ1-4; D is perhaps TRBD1 (6 bases). The germline CDR1 and CDR2 sequences are SGHRS and YFSETQ. Between the trimmed V and J ends, which lost 3 bases and 12 bases, there was a span of 18 bases. CDR3 length: 14 amino acids. CDR3 amino acids: CASSSDRPPGELFF. The CDR3 region has the DNA TGCGCCAGCAGCTCCGACAGGCCGCCCGGGGAACTGTTTTTT.

The count of this clone is one. The chain is built from TRBV11-3 and TRBJ2-2, with 8 bases that match TRBD2. The V gene's germline CDR1 is SGHNT and CDR2 YENEEA. The CDR3 length is 16 residues. Germline trimming cut 1 base from V and 1 base from J; bases unmatched to any gene: 2. CDR3 nucleotides: TGTGCCAGCAGCTTAGGAGCGGGAGTGAACACCGGGGAGCTGTTTTTT. Its translation: CASSLGAGVNTGELFF.

The chain uses TRBV6-1 and TRBJ2-3; 7 bases match TRBD1. There are 16 residues in the CDR3. V lost 4 bases to trimming and J lost 2 bases; unmatched junction nucleotides: 9. Germline V gene lookup returns CDR1 MNHNS and CDR2 SASEGT. The CDR3 here is CASSGFRQGPTDTQYF. The CDR3 DNA sequence: TGTGCCAGCAGTGGTTTTAGACAGGGACCCACAGATACGCAGTATTTT.

The chain carries TRBV7-9 and TRBJ1-4, with TRBD1 matching 7 bases. The CDR3 covers 16 residues. CDR1 and CDR2 (germline): SEHNR, FQNEAQ (reference sequence). V gave up 5 bases and J gave up 1 base; unmatched junction bases: 7. In DNA, the CDR3 is TGTGCCAGCAGCCCAAGACAGGGTGGAACTAATGAAAAACTGTTTTTT. It codes for CASSPRQGGTNEKLFF.

Remarks on this clone: This sample includes further DNA sequences coding for the same CDR3. The chain uses TRBV5-1 and TRBJ1-1; 8 nucleotides line up with TRBD1. V lost 4 bases and J lost 0; bases outside the gene matches: 2. Per germline, CDR1 SGHRS and CDR2 YFSETQ. The CDR3 loop spans 14 amino acids. The CDR3, as DNA: TGCGCCAGCAGCGGGGACAGGCTGAACACTGAAGCTTTCTTT. It is translated as CASSGDRLNTEAFF.

The J gene is TRBJ1-1, the V gene TRBV6-6, with unresolved D. Trimming stripped 1 base from V and 1 base from J, with 10 bases between. Germline assignment: CDR1 MNHNY and CDR2 SVGAGI (reference sequence). CDR3 length: 15 residues. In DNA form, the CDR3 reads TGTGCCAGCAGTTACTTTGGCGGCAAGAACACTGAAGCTTTCTTT. Its protein product is CASSYFGGKNTEAFF.

The rearrangement joins TRBV6-4 to TRBJ2-3; TRBD2 matches 7 bases. CDR1 and CDR2 from the germline V gene are MRHNA and SNTAGT. This CDR3 is 15 amino acids long. The V and J ends lost 3 bases and 3 bases, in that order; junction bases with no gene match: 6. This CDR3 is CASSEGGSRTDTQYF. CDR3 in DNA: TGTGCCAGCAGTGAAGGCGGGAGTAGAACAGATACGCAGTATTTT.

This rearrangement joins TRBV5-5 to TRBJ1-1; a weak D match, TRBD1 (6 bases). This CDR3 spans 16 amino acids. Germline V gene sequence: CDR1 SGHKS, CDR2 YYEKEE (reference sequence). V lost 4 bases and J lost 6, with 22 bases in between. The CDR3 loop is CASSQDSSRTRSEAFF. DNA for the CDR3: TGTGCCAGCAGCCAGGACAGCTCGAGGACCAGGTCTGAAGCTTTCTTT.

With respect to this clone: Since the CDR3 does not end with the conserved phenylalanine or tryptophan, this likely comes from a read error. The DNA is left out, because the CDR3 cannot be placed on it with certainty; the CDR3 is given as TCRdb lists it. The V and J genes are TRBV21-1 and TRBJ1-2. TRBV21-1 is classified as a pseudogene. Both ends counted, the CDR3 spans 11 residues. CDR3 in amino acids: CASSPLAGKLA.

The gene calls are TRBV2 and TRBJ1-1, with D perhaps TRBD1 (5 bases). CDR1 is SNHLY and CDR2 is FYNNEI in the germline V gene. The CDR3 totals 13 residues. V lost 4 bases and J 3 bases, leaving 9 bases between the germline ends. The DNA for the CDR3 is TGTGCCAGCAGTGGGGGCAGGGACACTGAAGCTTTCTTT. Its protein is CASSGGRDTEAFF.

This clone has only one observation. J is TRBJ2-7 and V is TRBV7-9; 9 nucleotides match TRBD1. The CDR3 is 14 residues long. CDR1 and CDR2 from the germline V gene are SEHNR and FQNEAQ (reference sequence). The ends lost 3 bases at V and 6 bases at J; junction bases unmatched: 6. The CDR3 sequence: CASSFAKTGGEQYV. In nucleotides, the CDR3 is TGTGCCAGCAGCTTTGCTAAGACAGGGGGCGAGCAGTACGTC.